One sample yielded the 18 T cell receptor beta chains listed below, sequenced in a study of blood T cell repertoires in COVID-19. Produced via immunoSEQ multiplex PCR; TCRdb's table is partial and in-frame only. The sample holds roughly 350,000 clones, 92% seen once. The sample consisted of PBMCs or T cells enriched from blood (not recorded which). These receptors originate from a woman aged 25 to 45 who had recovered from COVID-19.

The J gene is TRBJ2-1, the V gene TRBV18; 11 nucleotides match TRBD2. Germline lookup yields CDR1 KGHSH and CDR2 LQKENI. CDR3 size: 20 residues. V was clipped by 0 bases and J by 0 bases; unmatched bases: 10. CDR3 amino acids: CASSPPLGLAEGGSYNEQFF. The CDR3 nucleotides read TGTGCCAGCTCACCACCCCTGGGACTAGCGGAGGGAGGCTCCTACAATGAGCAGTTCTTC. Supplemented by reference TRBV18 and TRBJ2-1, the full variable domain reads NAGVMQNPRHLVRRRGQEARLRCSPMKGHSHVYWYRQLPEEGLKFMVYLQKENIIDESGMPKERFSAEFPKEGPSILRIQQVVRGDSAAYFCASSPPLGLAEGGSYNEQFFGPGTRLTVL.

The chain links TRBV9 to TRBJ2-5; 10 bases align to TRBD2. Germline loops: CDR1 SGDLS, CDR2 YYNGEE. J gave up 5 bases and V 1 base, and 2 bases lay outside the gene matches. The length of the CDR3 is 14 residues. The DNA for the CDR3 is TGTGCCAGCAGCGTAAAAGCGGGGGGGGAGACCCAGTACTTC. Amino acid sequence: CASSVKAGGETQYF.

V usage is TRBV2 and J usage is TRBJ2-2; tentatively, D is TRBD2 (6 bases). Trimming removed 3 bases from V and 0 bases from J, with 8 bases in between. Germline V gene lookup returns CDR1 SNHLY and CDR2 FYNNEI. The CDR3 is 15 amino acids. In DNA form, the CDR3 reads TGTGCCAGCAGTGATCGGGAGTCGAACACCGGGGAGCTGTTTTTT. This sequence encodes CASSDRESNTGELFF.

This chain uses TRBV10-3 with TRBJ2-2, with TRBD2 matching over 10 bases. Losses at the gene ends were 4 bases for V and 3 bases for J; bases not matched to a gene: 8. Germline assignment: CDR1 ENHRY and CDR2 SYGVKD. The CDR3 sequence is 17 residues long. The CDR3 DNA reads TGTGCCATCAGTGGTGAAGCGGGGGGGCCACACACCGGGGAGCTGTTTTTT. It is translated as CAISGEAGGPHTGELFF.

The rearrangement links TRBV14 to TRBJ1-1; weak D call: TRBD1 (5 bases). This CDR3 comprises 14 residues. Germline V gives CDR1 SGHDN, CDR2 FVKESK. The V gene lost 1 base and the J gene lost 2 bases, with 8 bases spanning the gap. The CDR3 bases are TGTGCCAGCAGCCAAGGGACACCCAACACTGAAGCTTTCTTT. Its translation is CASSQGTPNTEAFF. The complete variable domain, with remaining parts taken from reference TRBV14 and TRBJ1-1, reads EAGVTQFPSHSVIEKGQTVTLRCDPISGHDNLYWYRRVMGKEIKFLLHFVKESKQDESGMPNNRFLAERTGGTYSTLKVQPAELEDSGVYFCASSQGTPNTEAFFGQGTRLTVV.

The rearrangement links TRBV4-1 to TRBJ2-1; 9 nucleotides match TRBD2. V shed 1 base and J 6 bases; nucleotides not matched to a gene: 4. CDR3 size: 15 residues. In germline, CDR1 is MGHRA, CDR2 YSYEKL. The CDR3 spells CASSQGSGRSNEQFF. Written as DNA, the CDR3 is TGCGCCAGCAGCCAAGGTAGCGGGAGAAGCAATGAGCAGTTCTTC.

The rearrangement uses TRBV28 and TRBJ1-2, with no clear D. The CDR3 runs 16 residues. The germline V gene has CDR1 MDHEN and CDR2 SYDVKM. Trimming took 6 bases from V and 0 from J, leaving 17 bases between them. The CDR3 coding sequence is TGTGCCAGCAGCTACGCCGCAATGCCTTCTAACTATGGCTACACCTTC. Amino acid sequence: CASSYAAMPSNYGYTF.

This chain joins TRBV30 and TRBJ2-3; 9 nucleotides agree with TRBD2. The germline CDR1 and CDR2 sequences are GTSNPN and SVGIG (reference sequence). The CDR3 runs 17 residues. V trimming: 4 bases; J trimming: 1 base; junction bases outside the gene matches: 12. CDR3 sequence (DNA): TGTGCCTGGATTAAGCGGGGGGCCTTTAGGGGCACAGATACGCAGTATTTT. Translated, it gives CAWIKRGAFRGTDTQYF. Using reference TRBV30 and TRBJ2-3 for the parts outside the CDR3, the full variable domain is SQTIHQWPATLVQPVGSPLSLECTVEGTSNPNLYWYRQAAGRGLQLLFYSVGIGQISSEVPQNLSASRPQDRQFILSSKKLLLSDSGFYLCAWIKRGAFRGTDTQYFGPGTRLTVL.

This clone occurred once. The CDR3 spells CAWSTGTGANYGYTF. The CDR3 nucleotides read TGTGCCTGGAGTACAGGGACAGGGGCAAACTATGGCTACACCTTC. The chain joins TRBV30 to TRBJ1-2, with 10 bases aligning to TRBD1. This CDR3 has 15 residues. With V trimmed by 2 bases and J by 2 bases, 5 bases remained unmatched. CDR1 and CDR2 (germline): GTSNPN, SVGIG (reference sequence).

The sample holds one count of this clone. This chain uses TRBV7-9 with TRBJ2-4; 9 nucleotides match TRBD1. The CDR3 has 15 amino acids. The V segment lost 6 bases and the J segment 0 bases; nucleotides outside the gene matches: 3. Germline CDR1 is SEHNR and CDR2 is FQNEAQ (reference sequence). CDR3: CASSQGQGAKNIQYF. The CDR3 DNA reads TGTGCCAGCAGTCAGGGACAGGGAGCCAAAAACATTCAGTACTTC.

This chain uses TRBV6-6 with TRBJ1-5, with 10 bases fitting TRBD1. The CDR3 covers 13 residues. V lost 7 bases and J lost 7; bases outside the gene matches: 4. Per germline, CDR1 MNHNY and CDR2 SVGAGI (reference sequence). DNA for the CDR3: TGTGCCAGCACCATGGACAGGGGGCAGCCCCAGCATTTT. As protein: CASTMDRGQPQHF.

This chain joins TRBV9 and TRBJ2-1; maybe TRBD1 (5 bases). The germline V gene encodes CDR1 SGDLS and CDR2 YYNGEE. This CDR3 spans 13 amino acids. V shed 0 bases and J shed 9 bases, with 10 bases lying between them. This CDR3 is CASSVDGHLEQFF. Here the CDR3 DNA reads TGTGCCAGCAGCGTAGATGGACATCTTGAGCAGTTCTTC. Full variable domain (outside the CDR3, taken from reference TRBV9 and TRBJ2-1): DSGVTQTPKHLITATGQRVTLRCSPRSGDLSVYWYQQSLDQGLQFLIQYYNGEERAKGNILERFSAQQFPDLHSELNLSSLELGDSALYFCASSVDGHLEQFFGPGTRLTVL.

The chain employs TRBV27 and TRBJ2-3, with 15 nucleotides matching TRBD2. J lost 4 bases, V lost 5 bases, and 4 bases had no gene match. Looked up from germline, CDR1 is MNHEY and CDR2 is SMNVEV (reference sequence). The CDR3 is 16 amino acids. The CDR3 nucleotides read TGTGCCAGCAGTCCAGGACTAGCGGGAGGGCCAGATACGCAGTATTTT. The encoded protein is CASSPGLAGGPDTQYF.

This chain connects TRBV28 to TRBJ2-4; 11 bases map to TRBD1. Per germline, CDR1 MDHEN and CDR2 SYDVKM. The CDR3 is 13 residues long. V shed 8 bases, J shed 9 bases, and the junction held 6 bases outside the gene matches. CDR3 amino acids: CASWDRGSVIQYF. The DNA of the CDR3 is TGTGCCAGCTGGGACAGGGGGAGTGTCATTCAGTACTTC.

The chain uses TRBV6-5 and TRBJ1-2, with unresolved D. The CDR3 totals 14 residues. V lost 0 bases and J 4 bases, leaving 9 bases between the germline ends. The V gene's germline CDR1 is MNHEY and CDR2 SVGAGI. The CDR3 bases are TGTGCCAGCAGTTACTCACGGGAGGTCTATGGCTACACCTTC. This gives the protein CASSYSREVYGYTF.

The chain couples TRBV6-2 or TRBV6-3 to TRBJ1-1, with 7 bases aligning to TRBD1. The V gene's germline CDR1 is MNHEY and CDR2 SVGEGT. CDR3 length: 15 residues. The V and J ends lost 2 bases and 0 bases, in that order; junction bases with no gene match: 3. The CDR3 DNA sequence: TGTGCCAGCAGTTACGGTGGGACAGTGAACACTGAAGCTTTCTTT. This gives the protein CASSYGGTVNTEAFF.

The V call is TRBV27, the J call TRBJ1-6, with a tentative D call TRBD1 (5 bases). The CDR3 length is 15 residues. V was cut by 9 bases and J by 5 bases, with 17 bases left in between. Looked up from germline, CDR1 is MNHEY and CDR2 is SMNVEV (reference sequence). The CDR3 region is CASRGTEPNNSPLHF. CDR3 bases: TGTGCCAGTAGGGGAACTGAACCCAATAATTCACCCCTCCACTTT.

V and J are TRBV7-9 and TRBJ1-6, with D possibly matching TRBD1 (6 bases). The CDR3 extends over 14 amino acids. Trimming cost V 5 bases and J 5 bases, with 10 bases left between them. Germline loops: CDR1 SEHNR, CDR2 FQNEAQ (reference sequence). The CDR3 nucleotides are TGTGCCAGCAGCCTGGACAGAAATAATTCACCCCTCCACTTT. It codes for CASSLDRNNSPLHF. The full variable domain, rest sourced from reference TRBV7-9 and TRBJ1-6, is DTGVSQNPRHKITKRGQNVTFRCDPISEHNRLYWYRQTLGQGPEFLTYFQNEAQLEKSRLLSDRFSAERPKGSFSTLEIQRTEQGDSAMYLCASSLDRNNSPLHFGNGTRLTVT.